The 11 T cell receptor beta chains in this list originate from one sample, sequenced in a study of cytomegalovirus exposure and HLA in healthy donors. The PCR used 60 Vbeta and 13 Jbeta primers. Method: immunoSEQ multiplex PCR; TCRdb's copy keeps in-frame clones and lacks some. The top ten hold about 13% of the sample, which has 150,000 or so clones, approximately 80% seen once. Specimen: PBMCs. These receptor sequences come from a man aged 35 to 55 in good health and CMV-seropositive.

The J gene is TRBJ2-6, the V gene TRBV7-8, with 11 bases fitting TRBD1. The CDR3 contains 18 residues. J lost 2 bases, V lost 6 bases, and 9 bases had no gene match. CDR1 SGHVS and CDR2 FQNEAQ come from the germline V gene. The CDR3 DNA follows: TGTGCCAGCAGTGGCCGGGACAGGGGGGTGGCTGGGGCCAACGTCCTGACTTTC. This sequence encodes CASSGRDRGVAGANVLTF.

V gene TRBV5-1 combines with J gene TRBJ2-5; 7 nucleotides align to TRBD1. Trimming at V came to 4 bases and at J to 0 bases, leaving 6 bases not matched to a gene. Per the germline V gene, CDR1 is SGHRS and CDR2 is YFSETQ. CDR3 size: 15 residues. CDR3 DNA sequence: TGCGCCAGCAGCCCGAAACAGGGGTACCAAGAGACCCAGTACTTC. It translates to CASSPKQGYQETQYF.

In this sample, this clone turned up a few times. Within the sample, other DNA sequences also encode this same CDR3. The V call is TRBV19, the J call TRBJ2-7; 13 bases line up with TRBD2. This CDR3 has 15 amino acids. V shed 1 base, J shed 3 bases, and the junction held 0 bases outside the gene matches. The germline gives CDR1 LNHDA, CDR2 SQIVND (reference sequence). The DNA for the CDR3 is TGTGCCAGTAGTATAGGGACTAGCGGGAGCTACGAGCAGTACTTC. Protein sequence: CASSIGTSGSYEQYF.

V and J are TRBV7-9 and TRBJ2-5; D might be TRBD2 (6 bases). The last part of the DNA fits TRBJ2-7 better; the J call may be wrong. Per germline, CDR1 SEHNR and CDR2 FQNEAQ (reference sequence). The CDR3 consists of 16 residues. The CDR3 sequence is CASSSPAGLGSYEQYF. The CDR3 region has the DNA TGTGCCAGCAGCTCCCCTGCGGGACTTGGATCGTACGAGCAGTACTTC.

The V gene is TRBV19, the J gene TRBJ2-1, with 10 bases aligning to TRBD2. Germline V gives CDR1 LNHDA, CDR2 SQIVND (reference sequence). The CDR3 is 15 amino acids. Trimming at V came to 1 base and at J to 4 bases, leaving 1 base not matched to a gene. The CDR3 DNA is TGTGCCAGTAGTATAGCGGGACTAGCGTACAATGAGCAGTTCTTC. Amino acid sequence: CASSIAGLAYNEQFF.

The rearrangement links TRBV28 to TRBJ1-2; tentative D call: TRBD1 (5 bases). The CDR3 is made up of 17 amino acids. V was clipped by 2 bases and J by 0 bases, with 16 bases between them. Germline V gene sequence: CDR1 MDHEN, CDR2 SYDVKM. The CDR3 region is CASSLVLRTTTNYGYTF. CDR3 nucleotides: TGTGCCAGCAGTTTAGTGTTAAGGACAACTACTAACTATGGCTACACCTTC.

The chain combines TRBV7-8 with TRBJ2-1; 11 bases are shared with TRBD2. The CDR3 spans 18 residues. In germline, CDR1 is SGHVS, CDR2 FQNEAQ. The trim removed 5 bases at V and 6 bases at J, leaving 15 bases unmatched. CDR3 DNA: TGTGCCAGCAGCCTGACCCCCCCCCGACTAGCGGGAACCAATGAGCAGTTCTTC. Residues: CASSLTPPRLAGTNEQFF. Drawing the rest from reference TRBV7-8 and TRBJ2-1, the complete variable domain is GAGVSQSPRYKVAKRGQDVALRCDPISGHVSLFWYQQALGQGPEFLTYFQNEAQLDKSGLPSDRFFAERPEGSVSTLKIQRTQQEDSAVYLCASSLTPPRLAGTNEQFFGPGTRLTVL.

CDR3 amino acids: CASSDFNRGGGYTF. The DNA for the CDR3 is TGTGCCAGCAGTGACTTTAACAGGGGTGGCGGCTACACCTTC. The chain combines TRBV6-4 with TRBJ1-2; TRBD1 agrees at 7 bases. V shed 1 base and J 8 bases; nucleotides not matched to a gene: 7. The germline gives CDR1 MRHNA, CDR2 SNTAGT. The CDR3 runs 14 residues.

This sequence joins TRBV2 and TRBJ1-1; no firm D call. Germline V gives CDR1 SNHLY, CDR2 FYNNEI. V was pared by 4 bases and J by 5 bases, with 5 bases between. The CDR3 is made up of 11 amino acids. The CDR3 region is CASSVRTEAFF. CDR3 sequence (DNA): TGTGCCAGCAGTGTCAGGACTGAAGCTTTCTTT.

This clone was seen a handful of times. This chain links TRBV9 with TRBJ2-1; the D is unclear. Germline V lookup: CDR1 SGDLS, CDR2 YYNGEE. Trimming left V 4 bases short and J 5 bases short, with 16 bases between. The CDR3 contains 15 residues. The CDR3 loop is CASSSDGSRNNEQFF. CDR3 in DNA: TGTGCCAGCAGCTCCGACGGCTCTAGGAACAATGAGCAGTTCTTC.

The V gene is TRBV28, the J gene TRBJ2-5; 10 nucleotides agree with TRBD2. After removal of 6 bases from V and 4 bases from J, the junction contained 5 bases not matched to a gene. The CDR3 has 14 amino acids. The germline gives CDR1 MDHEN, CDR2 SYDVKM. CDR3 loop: CASSSSGSLETQYF. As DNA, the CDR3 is TGTGCCAGCAGCTCTAGCGGGAGTCTAGAGACCCAGTACTTC.